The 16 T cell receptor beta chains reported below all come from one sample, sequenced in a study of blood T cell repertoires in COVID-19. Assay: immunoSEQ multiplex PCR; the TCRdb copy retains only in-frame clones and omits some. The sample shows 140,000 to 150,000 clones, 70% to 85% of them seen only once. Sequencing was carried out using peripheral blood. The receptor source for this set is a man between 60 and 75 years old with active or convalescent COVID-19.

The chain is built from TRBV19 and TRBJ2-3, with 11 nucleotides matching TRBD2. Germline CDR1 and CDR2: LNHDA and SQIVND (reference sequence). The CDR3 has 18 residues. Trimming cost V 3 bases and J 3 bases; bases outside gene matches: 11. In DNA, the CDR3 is TGTGCCAGTAGTATGGGCCTAGCGGGAGGAGGGGTTACAGATACGCAGTATTTT. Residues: CASSMGLAGGGVTDTQYF.

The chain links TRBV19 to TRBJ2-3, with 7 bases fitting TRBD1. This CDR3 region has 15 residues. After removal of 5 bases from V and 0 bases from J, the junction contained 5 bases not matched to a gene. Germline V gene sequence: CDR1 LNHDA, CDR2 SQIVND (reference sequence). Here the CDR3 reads CASSARQGSTDTQYF. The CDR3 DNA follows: TGTGCCAGTAGTGCCCGACAGGGTAGCACAGATACGCAGTATTTT. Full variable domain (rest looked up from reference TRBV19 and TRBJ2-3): DGGITQSPKYLFRKEGQNVTLSCEQNLNHDAMYWYRQDPGQGLRLIYYSQIVNDFQKGDIAEGYSVSREKKESFPLTVTSAQKNPTAFYLCASSARQGSTDTQYFGPGTRLTVL.

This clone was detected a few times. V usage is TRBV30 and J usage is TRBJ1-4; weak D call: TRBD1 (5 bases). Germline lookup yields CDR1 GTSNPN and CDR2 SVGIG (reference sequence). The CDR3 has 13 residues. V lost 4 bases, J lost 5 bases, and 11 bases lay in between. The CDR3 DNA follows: TGTGCCTGGATTGGGCGGGACAATGAAAAACTGTTTTTT. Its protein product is CAWIGRDNEKLFF. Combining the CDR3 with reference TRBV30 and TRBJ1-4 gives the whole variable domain SQTIHQWPATLVQPVGSPLSLECTVEGTSNPNLYWYRQAAGRGLQLLFYSVGIGQISSEVPQNLSASRPQDRQFILSSKKLLLSDSGFYLCAWIGRDNEKLFFGSGTQLSVL.

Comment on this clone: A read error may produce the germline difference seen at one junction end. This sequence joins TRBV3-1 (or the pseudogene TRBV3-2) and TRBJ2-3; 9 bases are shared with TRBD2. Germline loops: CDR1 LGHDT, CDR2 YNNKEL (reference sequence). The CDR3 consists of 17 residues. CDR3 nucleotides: TGTGCCCGCAGCCAAAGGGGGGCGCGGGGGGGCGTAGATACGCAGTATTTT. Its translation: CARSQRGARGGVDTQYF.

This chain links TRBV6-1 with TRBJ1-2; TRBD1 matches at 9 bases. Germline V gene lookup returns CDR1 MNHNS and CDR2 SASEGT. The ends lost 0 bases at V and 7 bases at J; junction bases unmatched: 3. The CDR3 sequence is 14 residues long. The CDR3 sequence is CASSEATGGSGYTF. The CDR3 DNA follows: TGTGCCAGCAGTGAAGCGACAGGGGGTAGTGGCTACACCTTC.

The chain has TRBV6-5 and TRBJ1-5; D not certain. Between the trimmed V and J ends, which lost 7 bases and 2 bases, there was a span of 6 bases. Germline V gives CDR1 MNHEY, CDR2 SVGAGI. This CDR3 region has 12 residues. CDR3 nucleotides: TGTGCCAGCAACACAGGCAATCAGCCCCAGCATTTT. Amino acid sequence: CASNTGNQPQHF.

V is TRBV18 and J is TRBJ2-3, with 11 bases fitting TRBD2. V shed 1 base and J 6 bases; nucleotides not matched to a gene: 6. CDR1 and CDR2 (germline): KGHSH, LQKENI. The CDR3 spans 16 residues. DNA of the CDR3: TGTGCCAGCTCACCACGACTAGCGGGATTAGCCGATACGCAGTATTTT. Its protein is CASSPRLAGLADTQYF.

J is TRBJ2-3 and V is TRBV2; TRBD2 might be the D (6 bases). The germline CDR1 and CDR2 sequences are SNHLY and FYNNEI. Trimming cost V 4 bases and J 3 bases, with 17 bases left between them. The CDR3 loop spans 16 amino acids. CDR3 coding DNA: TGTGCCAGCAGTGCGCGGCAGGGACTTTATACAGATACGCAGTATTTT. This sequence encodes CASSARQGLYTDTQYF.

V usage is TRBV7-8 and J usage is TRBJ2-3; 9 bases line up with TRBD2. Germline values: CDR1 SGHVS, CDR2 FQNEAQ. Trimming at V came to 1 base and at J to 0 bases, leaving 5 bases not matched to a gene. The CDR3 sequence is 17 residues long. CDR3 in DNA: TGTGCCAGCAGCTTAGTCCCTAGCGGGACTAGCACAGATACGCAGTATTTT. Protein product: CASSLVPSGTSTDTQYF.

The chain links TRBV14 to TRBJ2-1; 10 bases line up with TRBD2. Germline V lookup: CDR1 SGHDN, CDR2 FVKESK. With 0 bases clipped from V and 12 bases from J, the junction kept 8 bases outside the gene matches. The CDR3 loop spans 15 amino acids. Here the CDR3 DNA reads TGTGCCAGCAGCCAAGATCACGGACTAGCGGTCTTGCAGTTCTTC. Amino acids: CASSQDHGLAVLQFF.

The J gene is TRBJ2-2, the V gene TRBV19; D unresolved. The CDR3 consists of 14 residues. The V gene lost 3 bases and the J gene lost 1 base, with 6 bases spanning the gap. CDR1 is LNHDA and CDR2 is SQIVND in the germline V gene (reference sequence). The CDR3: CASSIGRNTGELFF. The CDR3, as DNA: TGTGCCAGTAGTATTGGCCGGAACACCGGGGAGCTGTTTTTT.

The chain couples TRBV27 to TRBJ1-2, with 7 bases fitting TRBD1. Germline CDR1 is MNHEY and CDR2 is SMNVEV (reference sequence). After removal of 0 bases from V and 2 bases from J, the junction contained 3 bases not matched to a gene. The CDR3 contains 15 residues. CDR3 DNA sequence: TGTGCCAGCAGTTTATCCGCAGGGGGAAACTATGGCTACACCTTC. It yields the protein CASSLSAGGNYGYTF.

CDR3 bases: TGTGCCAGCAGCTTAGATTCTCAGGGGGATCACACCGGGGAGCTGTTTTTT. Its translation is CASSLDSQGDHTGELFF. The rearrangement links TRBV11-3 to TRBJ2-2; 7 positions agree with TRBD1. Germline V gene data show CDR1 as SGHNT and CDR2 as YENEEA. V lost 0 bases to trimming and J lost 3 bases; unmatched junction nucleotides: 7. CDR3 size: 17 residues.

CDR3 amino acids: CASSRRGQGNYGYTF. The DNA of the CDR3 is TGTGCCAGCAGTCGAAGAGGACAGGGGAACTATGGCTACACCTTC. The chain combines TRBV27 with TRBJ1-2; 9 bases are a match to TRBD1. The CDR3 runs to 15 residues. V shed 5 bases and J 2 bases; nucleotides not matched to a gene: 6. The germline gives CDR1 MNHEY, CDR2 SMNVEV (reference sequence).

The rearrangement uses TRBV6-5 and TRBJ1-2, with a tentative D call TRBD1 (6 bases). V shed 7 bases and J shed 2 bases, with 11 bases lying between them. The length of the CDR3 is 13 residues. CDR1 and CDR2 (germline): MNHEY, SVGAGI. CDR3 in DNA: TGTGCCAGCACCTGGGGACAAAACTATGGCTACACCTTC. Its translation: CASTWGQNYGYTF.

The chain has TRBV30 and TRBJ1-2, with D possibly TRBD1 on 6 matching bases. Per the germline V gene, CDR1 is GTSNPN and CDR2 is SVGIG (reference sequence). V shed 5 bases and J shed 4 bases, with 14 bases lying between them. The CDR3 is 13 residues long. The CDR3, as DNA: TGTGCCTGGGCTCAGGGGATTCCCTATGGCTACACCTTC. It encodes CAWAQGIPYGYTF.